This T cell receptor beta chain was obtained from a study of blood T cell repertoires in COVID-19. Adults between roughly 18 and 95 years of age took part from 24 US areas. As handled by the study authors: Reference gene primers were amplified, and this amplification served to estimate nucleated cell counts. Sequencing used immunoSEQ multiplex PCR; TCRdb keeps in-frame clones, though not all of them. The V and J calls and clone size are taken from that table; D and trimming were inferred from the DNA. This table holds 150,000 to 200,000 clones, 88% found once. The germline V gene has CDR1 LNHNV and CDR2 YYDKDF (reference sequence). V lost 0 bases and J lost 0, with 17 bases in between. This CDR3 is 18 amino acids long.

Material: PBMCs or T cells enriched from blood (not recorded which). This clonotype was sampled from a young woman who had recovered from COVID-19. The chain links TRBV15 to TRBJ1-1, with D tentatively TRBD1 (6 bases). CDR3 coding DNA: TGTGCCACCAGCAGAGATGTCCGGCAGGGGCTCCTGAACACTGAAGCTTTCTTT. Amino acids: CATSRDVRQGLLNTEAFF. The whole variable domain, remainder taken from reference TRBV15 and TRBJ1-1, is DAMVIQNPRYQVTQFGKPVTLSCSQTLNHNVMYWYQQKSSQAPKLLFHYYDKDFNNEADTPDNFQSRRPNTSFCFLDIRSPGLGDTAMYLCATSRDVRQGLLNTEAFFGQGTRLTVV.